This T cell receptor beta chain was observed in a study of cytomegalovirus exposure and HLA in healthy donors. The study's findings and limits: Apart from CMV serostatus, no immune exposure information was available. The study reported that TCR beta sequences accurately predicted HLA-A and HLA-B alleles in most subjects. Analyzed later, most CMV-associated TCR beta chains appeared HLA-restricted. Previously analyzed data showed that most TCR beta V segments were productive at a frequency of about 87% or about 30%.

The PCR ran on 60 Vbeta and 13 Jbeta primers. Clones were read by immunoSEQ multiplex PCR, and TCRdb kept only the in-frame ones, dropping some. In the table there are 150,000 to 200,000 clones, 72% of which are singletons. This clone was seen only a few times. The antigen is not known. V was clipped by 10 bases and J by 5 bases; unmatched bases: 6. The V gene's germline CDR1 is ENHRY and CDR2 SYGVKD. The CDR3 length is 13 residues. This sequence originates from a human donor in good health. What was sequenced was PBMCs. This sequence joins TRBV10-3 and TRBJ1-2; TRBD1 matches 11 bases. CDR3 nucleotides: TGTGCCACCGGGGGACAGGGGGTTTATGGCTACACCTTC. Translated, it gives CATGGQGVYGYTF.